This paragraph covers one TCR beta chain sequence. This specimen comes from a study of T cells in Graves' hyperthyroidism and ophthalmopathy. TCR beta CDR3 region amplification was performed from RNA transcripts. RT-PCR in the first round (using the HTBI primer set) targeted the TCR CDR3. Each CDR3 protein is one row after TCRdb ran MiXCR on the multiplex PCR reads. This sample has around 600,000 distinct CDR3 sequences; roughly 15% occur once, and the top ten carry under 15%. The CDR3 totals 17 residues. V was cut by 0 bases and J by 2 bases, with 14 bases left in between. The germline V gene encodes CDR1 SGHAT and CDR2 FQNNGV.

Sequenced material: blood. The chain recombines TRBV11-2 with TRBJ1-3; D remains unclear. This TCR was recovered from a woman aged 45 to 65 with Graves' ophthalmopathy. The CDR3: CASSLDPAPGAGNTIYF. CDR3 nucleotides: TGTGCCAGCAGCTTAGATCCGGCCCCCGGGGCTGGAAACACCATATATTTT.